This TCR beta chain comes out of a study of vaccination effects on CD4 cells after COVID-19 (dated by TCRdb to 2021 to 2024). For the wider study: To identify antigen-specific CD4+ T cell clonotypes by their expansion, the ViraFEST assay first stimulated PBMC with viral peptide pools and then applied TCR sequencing. Post-vaccine samples across the study were collected a median of 72 days after the second dose, with a range of 14 to 241. SARS-CoV-2 spike-specific CD4+ TCR repertoires from before and after mRNA vaccination were compared in COVID-19 convalescent patients and in infection-naive vaccine recipients. Cultures from other donors in the study were sequenced with the Oncomine TCR Beta short-read assay on an Illumina iSeq 100. A few million PBMC per well were cultured in IMDM with around 5% human AB serum, around 10 IU/ml IL-2 and gentamicin, plus 10 ug/ml peptides. A total of 10 COVID-19 convalescent patients and a handful of SARS-CoV-2-naive healthy vaccine recipients were included in the full study. Samples were taken from three convalescent patients early (day +14) and late (day +241, +227, +161 respectively) after vaccination.

The receptor library was made with the immunoSEQ multiplex PCR assay. TCR beta CDR3 sequencing was performed on DNA from the cultured, isolated CD4+ T cells. In the source study's methods: Non-productive TCR sequences were removed and reads were trimmed to the CDR3 region, keeping CDR3s of at least 7 amino acids. Antigen-specific clonotypes were identified with the MANAFEST web app by comparing expansion in peptide wells against reference cultures. For clones to be considered positive, expansion at FDR<0.05 versus reference and all other wells, an odds ratio above 5, and a frequency above 0.1% in two replicate wells were required. A clonotype was called cross-reactive if it was significantly expanded both in SARS-CoV-2 spike wells and in at least one common cold coronavirus spike condition. CDR3 similarity was assessed by Levenshtein distance using the stringdist R package, and unrooted trees were constructed with ape in R 3.6.1. The source is immuneACCESS, and TCRdb retained only in-frame sequences with V and J called. Part of the clones is not carried over; for the studies checked, unresolved V genes explain less than half of this, and the remainder is unexplained. From that table come the V and J calls and clone size; the DNA was used to work out D and trimming. The sample has roughly 46,000 clones on record, around three quarters of them singletons. The biggest ten clones account for 5% to 5.5% of the sample.

Overall study results and their limits: The study was limited by a small number of convalescent patients, and early post-infection timepoints were lacking. In convalescent patients, the post-vaccine spike-reactive repertoire consisted mainly of new vaccine-induced clones, largely distinct from infection-induced clones. At late post-vaccination timepoints, both infection-induced and vaccine-induced clones showed marked clonal contraction, consistent with waning T cell responses.

V is reduced by 2 bases and J by 0 bases, leaving a spacing of 11 bases between them. CDR1 and CDR2 (SGHNT, YYREEE) derive from the germline V gene (reference sequence). Counted from cysteine to phenylalanine, this CDR3 has 15 amino acids. Left in the record is the CDR3 DNA by itself, 45 bases read in frame from the first base. After roughly 11 days of culture, CD4+ T cells were isolated with the EasySep CD4+ T cell isolation kit. PCR-confirmed SARS-CoV-2 infection had occurred in convalescent patients between March and December 2020, before the Alpha, Beta and Delta variants emerged in the United States. Participants received two doses of either the BNT162b2 or the mRNA-1273 mRNA SARS-CoV-2 vaccine. Half of the culture medium was replaced with fresh IL-2-containing medium on days 3 and 7. Unless otherwise noted, each peptide stimulation condition was cultured in triplicate wells. Using Ficoll-Paque Plus gradient centrifugation, PBMC were separated from whole blood and then either used fresh or cryopreserved at -140C. The QIAamp micro DNA kit was used to extract genomic DNA from the cultured CD4+ T cells.

Comment on this clone: Its antigen is still unknown. Base quality data are lacking; no much larger clone is found one base away.

In this chain, TRBV5-4 is recombined with TRBJ1-1; no confident D gene assignment can be made. The sequenced sample was CD4+ T cells from PBMCs cultured without peptide, obtained after COVID-19 vaccination. The sequence came from a human donor who had a prior SARS-CoV-2 infection. DNA sequence: TGTGCCAGCAGCTTAGGTGGAGCGATGAACACTGAAGCTTTCTTT. Its product reads: CASSLGGAMNTEAFF.